This TCR beta chain was identified during a study of blood T cell repertoires in COVID-19. Whole-study context: Spain, Italy and the United States supplied samples that represented acute and convalescent COVID-19. Sources were T cells, B-cell-depleted T cells, or PBMCs; the material itself was cDNA or gDNA.

In the original workflow: Researchers report that nucleated cell counts were estimated from reference gene primer amplification. Sequencing was performed with immunoSEQ multiplex PCR; in TCRdb, only in-frame clones are kept and a portion is missing. The DNA was the basis for D and trimming; V, J and clone size are from that table. The sample consists of about 100,000 clones, roughly 92% of them appearing once. CDR3 length equals 14 residues. CDR1 SGHNT and CDR2 YENEEA come from the germline V gene. Trimming removed 7 bases from V and 4 bases from J, with 16 bases in between. The sequence was collected from a man aged 50-59 years with active COVID-19. J is TRBJ2-5 and V is TRBV11-3; no clear D. Input material: peripheral blood. The CDR3 DNA sequence: TGTGCCAGCACCGTCGGGTCTATCTTAGAGACCCAGTACTTC. This sequence encodes CASTVGSILETQYF.